This is a list of T cell receptor beta chains from one sample in a study of blood T cell repertoires in COVID-19. Sequenced by immunoSEQ multiplex PCR; TCRdb stores in-frame clones only, minus some. The table includes 100,000 to 150,000 clones, approximately 84% detected once. Material for sequencing was peripheral blood. The source is a woman aged 30 to 39 who had recovered from COVID-19. The CDR3 runs from the conserved cysteine through the conserved F or W. A D gene is named only where the DNA matches it firmly. Rows may omit the clone size; those that give it use once, few, many or a size class.

clone_size j_call d_call v_call cdr3_aa cdr3_nt
once TRBJ2-3 - TRBV5-8 CASSLPGVSTDTQYF TGTGCCAGCAGCTTGCCCGGGGTCAGCACAGATACGCAGTATTTT
once TRBJ2-3 - TRBV29-1 CSVEGPYSSTDTQYF TGCAGCGTTGAGGGGCCATACTCTAGCACAGATACGCAGTATTTT
once TRBJ2-7 - TRBV7-3 CASSPGAGYEQYF TGTGCCAGCTCTCCGGGAGCCGGTTACGAGCAGTACTTC
- TRBJ2-5 TRBD2 TRBV5-1 CASSLGLAGGVQETQYF TGCGCCAGCAGCTTGGGGCTAGCGGGGGGAGTCCAGGAGACCCAGTACTTC
- TRBJ1-2 - TRBV19 CASSIGEGWHYGYTF TGTGCCAGTAGTATAGGAGAGGGTTGGCATTATGGCTACACCTTC
- TRBJ1-2 TRBD1 TRBV6-5 CASSFHPPRTGNGYTF TGTGCCAGCAGTTTCCACCCCCCCCGGACAGGGAACGGCTACACCTTC
- TRBJ2-1 - TRBV5-5 CASSFGSGNEQFF TGTGCCAGCAGTTTTGGATCGGGGAATGAGCAGTTCTTC
- TRBJ2-5 TRBD1 TRBV3-1/TRBV3-2 CASRPTGGRETQYF TGTGCCAGCAGACCGACAGGGGGCAGGGAGACCCAGTACTTC
once TRBJ1-6 TRBD1 TRBV3-1/TRBV3-2 CASSRETGNSPLHF TGTGCCAGCAGCCGCGAGACAGGGAATTCACCCCTCCACTTT
- TRBJ1-4 TRBD1 TRBV27 CASKIGDRAEKLFF TGTGCCAGCAAGATAGGGGACAGGGCTGAAAAACTGTTTTTT
- TRBJ1-3 TRBD1 TRBV18 CASSPPDRSGNTIYF TGTGCCAGCTCACCCCCGGACAGGTCTGGAAACACCATATATTTT
- TRBJ2-7 - TRBV29-1 CSAEERRGYEQYF TGCAGCGCCGAGGAAAGACGGGGTTACGAGCAGTACTTC
- TRBJ1-4 TRBD1 TRBV2 CASIRDREEKLFF TGTGCCAGCATCCGGGACAGGGAGGAAAAACTGTTTTTT
- TRBJ2-1 - TRBV15 CATSRVATVSYNEQFF TGTGCCACCAGCAGGGTCGCGACTGTGTCCTACAATGAGCAGTTCTTC
- TRBJ1-5 - TRBV5-1 CASSFGGSSNQPQHF TGCGCCAGCAGCTTTGGGGGGTCAAGCAATCAGCCCCAGCATTTT
once TRBJ1-4 - TRBV18 CASSPRTTKGQINEKLFF TGTGCCAGCTCACCACGAACGACAAAAGGACAGATAAATGAAAAACTGTTTTTT
- TRBJ1-2 - TRBV6-2/TRBV6-3 CASSLGQNYGYTF TGTGCCAGCAGCCTAGGACAGAACTATGGCTACACCTTC
- TRBJ1-1 - TRBV30 CAWSVSGDTEAFF TGTGCCTGGAGTGTTTCCGGGGATACTGAAGCTTTCTTT
- TRBJ1-2 TRBD1 TRBV19 CASSTMTGTYGYTF TGTGCCAGTAGTACGATGACAGGGACCTATGGCTACACCTTC
- TRBJ1-2 TRBD1 TRBV5-5 CASSSWDRSSGGYTF TGTGCCAGCAGCTCCTGGGACAGGTCCTCAGGCGGCTACACCTTC
- TRBJ2-5 TRBD2 TRBV18 CASSHLSSGAETQYF TGTGCCAGCTCACACCTTAGCAGCGGGGCGGAGACCCAGTACTTC
- TRBJ2-3 TRBD2 TRBV7-8 CASSSPAAGESDTQYF TGTGCCAGCAGCTCCCCGGCAGCGGGGGAGTCAGATACGCAGTATTTT
- TRBJ2-2 TRBD1 TRBV13 CASSAGQGIQTGELFF TGTGCCAGCAGCGCGGGACAGGGGATACAGACCGGGGAGCTGTTTTTT
- TRBJ2-3 TRBD2 TRBV13 CASSQLRGLAGGPYLTQYF TGTGCCAGCAGCCAGCTCCGGGGACTAGCGGGGGGGCCCTACCTAACGCAGTATTTT
- TRBJ1-2 TRBD1 TRBV6-5 CASSPGTGRGYTF TGTGCCAGCAGCCCCGGGACAGGAAGGGGCTACACCTTC
- TRBJ2-1 TRBD2 TRBV6-2/TRBV6-3 CASSRTSGVPPYNEQFF TGTGCCAGCAGCCGGACTAGCGGGGTCCCTCCATACAATGAGCAGTTCTTC
- TRBJ2-5 TRBD2 TRBV10-3 CAIKGGVQETQYF TGTGCCATCAAGGGAGGGGTCCAAGAGACCCAGTACTTC
- TRBJ2-3 TRBD2 TRBV5-1 CASSSQYSGVTDTQYF TGCGCCAGCAGCTCCCAGTACAGCGGGGTCACAGATACGCAGTATTTT
- TRBJ1-6 TRBD1 TRBV4-1 CASSQATGEKDSPLHF TGCGCCAGCAGCCAAGCCACAGGGGAGAAGGATTCACCCCTCCACTTT
- TRBJ2-7 - TRBV3-1/TRBV3-2 CASSQAAGSSYEQYF TGTGCCAGCAGCCAAGCGGCGGGGAGCTCCTACGAGCAGTACTTC
once TRBJ2-7 TRBD1 TRBV7-9 CASSSNRGSISDEQYF TGTGCCAGCAGCTCTAACAGGGGGTCCATCTCCGACGAGCAGTACTTC
- TRBJ1-1 - TRBV7-8 CASSLVSGNTEAFF TGTGCCAGCAGCTTAGTTTCGGGGAACACTGAAGCTTTCTTT
- TRBJ2-7 - TRBV5-6 CASSLPYGSTYEQYF TGTGCCAGCAGCTTGCCTTACGGGAGCACCTACGAGCAGTACTTC
- TRBJ1-5 - TRBV18 CASSTDRFQPQHF TGTGCCAGCTCAACCGACAGGTTTCAGCCCCAGCATTTT
- TRBJ2-2 TRBD1 TRBV19 CASSMDTGGRWSTGELFF TGTGCCAGTAGTATGGACACAGGGGGGAGATGGAGCACCGGGGAGCTGTTTTTT
- TRBJ2-1 - TRBV24-1 CATSSGVFYNEQFF TGTGCCACCTCCTCGGGGGTTTTCTACAATGAGCAGTTCTTC
- TRBJ1-6 TRBD1 TRBV13 CASSSRDRGYLSPLHF TGTGCCAGCAGCTCCCGGGACAGGGGATACTTGTCACCCCTCCACTTT
- TRBJ1-6 TRBD1 TRBV11-2 CASSLTGNNSPLHF TGTGCCAGCAGCTTGACAGGGAACAATTCACCCCTCCACTTT
- TRBJ2-5 - TRBV18 CASSPIGAGETQYF TGTGCCAGCTCACCAATAGGGGCCGGAGAGACCCAGTACTTC
- TRBJ2-7 TRBD1 TRBV18 CASSLRDTGVEQYF TGTGCCAGCTCACTCCGCGACACAGGGGTCGAGCAGTACTTC
- TRBJ1-6 - TRBV12-3/TRBV12-4 CASRRTDNSPLHF TGTGCCAGCAGAAGGACAGATAATTCACCCCTCCACTTT
- TRBJ1-2 - TRBV4-2 CASSQEGYATTNYGYTF TGTGCCAGCAGCCAAGAGGGCTACGCAACCACTAACTATGGCTACACCTTC
- TRBJ1-6 - TRBV14 CASSQTKAARSPSPLHF TGTGCCAGCAGCCAAACTAAGGCGGCCCGTTCCCCCTCACCCCTCCACTTT
- TRBJ1-1 TRBD1 TRBV18 CASSLTGALDTEAFF TGTGCCAGCTCTCTTACAGGGGCTTTGGACACTGAAGCTTTCTTT
- TRBJ2-2 TRBD1 TRBV12-5 CASGLTKTGERGTGELFF TGTGCTAGTGGTTTGACGAAAACAGGGGAACGGGGCACCGGGGAGCTGTTTTTT